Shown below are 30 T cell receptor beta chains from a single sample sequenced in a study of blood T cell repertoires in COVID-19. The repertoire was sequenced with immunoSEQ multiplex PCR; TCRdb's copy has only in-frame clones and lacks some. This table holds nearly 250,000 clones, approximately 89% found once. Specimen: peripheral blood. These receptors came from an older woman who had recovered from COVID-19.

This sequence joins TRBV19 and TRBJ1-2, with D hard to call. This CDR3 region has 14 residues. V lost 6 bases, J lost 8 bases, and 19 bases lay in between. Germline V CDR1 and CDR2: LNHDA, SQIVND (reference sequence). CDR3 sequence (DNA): TGTGCCAGTAGGATGAAGTCCCTGATGAGGGGCTACACCTTC. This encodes CASRMKSLMRGYTF.

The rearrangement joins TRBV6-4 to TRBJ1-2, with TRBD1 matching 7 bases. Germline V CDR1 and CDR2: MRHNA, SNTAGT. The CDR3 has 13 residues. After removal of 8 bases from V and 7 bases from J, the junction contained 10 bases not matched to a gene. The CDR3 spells CASRGGGRGGYTF. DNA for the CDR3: TGTGCCAGCCGAGGAGGGGGCCGGGGTGGCTACACCTTC.

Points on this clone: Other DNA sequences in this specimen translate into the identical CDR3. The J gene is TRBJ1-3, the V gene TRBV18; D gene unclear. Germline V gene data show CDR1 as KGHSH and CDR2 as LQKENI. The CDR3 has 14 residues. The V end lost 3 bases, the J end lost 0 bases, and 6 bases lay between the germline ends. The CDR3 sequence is CASSPRSSGNTIYF. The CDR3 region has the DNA TGTGCCAGCTCACCCCGGAGCTCTGGAAACACCATATATTTT. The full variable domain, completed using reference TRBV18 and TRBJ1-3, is NAGVMQNPRHLVRRRGQEARLRCSPMKGHSHVYWYRQLPEEGLKFMVYLQKENIIDESGMPKERFSAEFPKEGPSILRIQQVVRGDSAAYFCASSPRSSGNTIYFGEGSWLTVV.

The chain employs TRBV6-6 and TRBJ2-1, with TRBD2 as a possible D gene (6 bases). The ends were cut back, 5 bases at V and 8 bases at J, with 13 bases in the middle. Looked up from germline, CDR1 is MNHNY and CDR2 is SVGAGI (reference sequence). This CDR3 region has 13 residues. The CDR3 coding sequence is TGTGCCAGCAGTCTCCTTAGGGACTATGAGCAGTTCTTC. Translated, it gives CASSLLRDYEQFF.

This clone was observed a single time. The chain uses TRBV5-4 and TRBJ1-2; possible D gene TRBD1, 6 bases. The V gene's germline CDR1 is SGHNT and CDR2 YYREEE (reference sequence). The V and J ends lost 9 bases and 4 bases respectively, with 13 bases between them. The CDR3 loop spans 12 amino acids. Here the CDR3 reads CATQGQTYGYTF. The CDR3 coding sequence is TGTGCCACCCAAGGACAGACCTATGGCTACACCTTC.

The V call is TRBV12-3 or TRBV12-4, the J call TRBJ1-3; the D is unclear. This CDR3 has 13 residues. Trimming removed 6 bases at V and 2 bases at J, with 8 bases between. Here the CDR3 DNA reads TGTGCCAGCAGGCGGGGAACTGGAAACACCATATATTTT. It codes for CASRRGTGNTIYF.

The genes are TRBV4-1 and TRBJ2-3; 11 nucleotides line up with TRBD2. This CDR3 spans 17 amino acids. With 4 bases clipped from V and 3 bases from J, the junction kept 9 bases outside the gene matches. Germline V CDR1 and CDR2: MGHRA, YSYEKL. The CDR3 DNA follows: TGCGCCAGCAGCCCTCGACCGGGACTAGCGGCAACAGATACGCAGTATTTT. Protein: CASSPRPGLAATDTQYF.

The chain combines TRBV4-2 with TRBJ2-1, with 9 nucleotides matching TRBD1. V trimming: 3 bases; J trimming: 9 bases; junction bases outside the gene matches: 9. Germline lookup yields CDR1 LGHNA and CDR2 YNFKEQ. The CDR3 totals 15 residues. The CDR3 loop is CASSQGQGSIGEQFF. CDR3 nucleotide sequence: TGTGCCAGCAGCCAGGGACAGGGTAGCATCGGTGAGCAGTTCTTC.

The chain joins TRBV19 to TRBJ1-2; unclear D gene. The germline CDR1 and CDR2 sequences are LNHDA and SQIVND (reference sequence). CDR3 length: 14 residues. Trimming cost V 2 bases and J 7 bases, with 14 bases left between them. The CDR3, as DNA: TGTGCCAGTAGTATACGGGTCGAGACCGGTGGCTACACCTTC. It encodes CASSIRVETGGYTF.

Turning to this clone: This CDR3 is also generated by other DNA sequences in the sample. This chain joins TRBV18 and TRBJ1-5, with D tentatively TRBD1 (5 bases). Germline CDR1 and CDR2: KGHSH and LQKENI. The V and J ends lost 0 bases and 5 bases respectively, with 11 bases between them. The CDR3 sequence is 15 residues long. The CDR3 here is CASSPPGGRDQPQHF. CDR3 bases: TGTGCCAGCTCACCACCGGGGGGTAGGGATCAGCCCCAGCATTTT.

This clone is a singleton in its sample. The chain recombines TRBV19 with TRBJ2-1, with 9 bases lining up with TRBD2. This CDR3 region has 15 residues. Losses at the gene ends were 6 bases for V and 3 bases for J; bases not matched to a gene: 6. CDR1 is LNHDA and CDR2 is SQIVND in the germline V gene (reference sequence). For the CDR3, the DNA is TGTGCCAGTAGCACGGGACTAGCTCTCTACAATGAGCAGTTCTTC. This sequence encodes CASSTGLALYNEQFF.

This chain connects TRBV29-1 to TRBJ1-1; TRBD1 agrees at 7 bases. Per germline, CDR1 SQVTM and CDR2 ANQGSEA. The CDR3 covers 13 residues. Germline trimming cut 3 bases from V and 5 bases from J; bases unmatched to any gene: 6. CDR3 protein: CSVEKTGATEAFF. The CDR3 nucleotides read TGCAGCGTTGAGAAAACAGGGGCTACTGAAGCTTTCTTT.

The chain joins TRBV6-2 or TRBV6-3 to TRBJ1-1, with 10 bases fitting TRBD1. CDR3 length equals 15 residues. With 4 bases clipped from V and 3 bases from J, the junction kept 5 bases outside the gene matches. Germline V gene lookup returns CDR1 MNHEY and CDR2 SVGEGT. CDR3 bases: TGTGCCAGCAGTTCCCCCGGACAGGGGGACACTGAAGCTTTCTTT. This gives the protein CASSSPGQGDTEAFF.

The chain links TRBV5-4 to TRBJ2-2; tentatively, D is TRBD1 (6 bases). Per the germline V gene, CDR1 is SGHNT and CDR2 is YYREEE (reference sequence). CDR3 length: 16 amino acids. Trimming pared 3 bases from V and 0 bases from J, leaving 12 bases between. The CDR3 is CASSSSRQANTGELFF. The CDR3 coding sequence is TGTGCCAGCAGCTCGTCCAGACAGGCGAACACCGGGGAGCTGTTTTTT.

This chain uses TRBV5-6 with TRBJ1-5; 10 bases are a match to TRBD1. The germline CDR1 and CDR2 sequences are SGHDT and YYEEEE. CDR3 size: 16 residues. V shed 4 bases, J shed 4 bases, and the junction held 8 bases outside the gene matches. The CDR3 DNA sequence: TGTGCCAGCAGCGGCGGGACAGGGGATGATAATCAGCCCCAGCATTTT. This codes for CASSGGTGDDNQPQHF.

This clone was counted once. CDR3 DNA: TGTGCCCTCCGCCCCGGGAAGCCCTACGAGCAGTACTTC. It encodes CALRPGKPYEQYF. The chain couples TRBV21-1 to TRBJ2-7; the D call TRBD2 from the table was never checked on the DNA. TRBV21-1 is a pseudogene segment. The CDR3 is made up of 13 amino acids.

CDR3 DNA sequence: TGTGCCACCAGCAGAGATGTGTCGGGGGGAGAAAAACTGTTTTTT. This gives the protein CATSRDVSGGEKLFF. The chain joins TRBV15 to TRBJ1-4, with D maybe TRBD1 (5 bases). Looked up from germline, CDR1 is LNHNV and CDR2 is YYDKDF (reference sequence). Trimming cost V 0 bases and J 8 bases, with 13 bases left between them. CDR3 length: 15 residues.

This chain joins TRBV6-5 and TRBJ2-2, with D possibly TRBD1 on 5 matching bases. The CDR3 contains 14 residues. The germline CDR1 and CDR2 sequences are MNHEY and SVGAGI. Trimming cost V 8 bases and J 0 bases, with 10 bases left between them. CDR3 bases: TGTGCCAGCCGGCAGGGCGCGAACACCGGGGAGCTGTTTTTT. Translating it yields CASRQGANTGELFF.

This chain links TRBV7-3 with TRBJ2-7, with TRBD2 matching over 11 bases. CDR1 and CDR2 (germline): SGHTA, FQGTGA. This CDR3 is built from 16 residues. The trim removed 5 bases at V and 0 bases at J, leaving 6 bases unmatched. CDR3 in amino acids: CASSQKTSGDSYEQYF. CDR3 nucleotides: TGTGCCAGCAGCCAAAAGACTAGCGGGGACTCCTACGAGCAGTACTTC.

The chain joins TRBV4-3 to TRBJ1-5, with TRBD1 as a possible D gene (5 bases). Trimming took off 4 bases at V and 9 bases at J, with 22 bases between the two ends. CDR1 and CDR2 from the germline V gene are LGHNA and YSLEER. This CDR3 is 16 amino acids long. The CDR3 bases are TGCGCCAGCAGCCGATCGTTCGACAGCTTCTGGGTGCCCCAGCATTTT. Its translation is CASSRSFDSFWVPQHF.

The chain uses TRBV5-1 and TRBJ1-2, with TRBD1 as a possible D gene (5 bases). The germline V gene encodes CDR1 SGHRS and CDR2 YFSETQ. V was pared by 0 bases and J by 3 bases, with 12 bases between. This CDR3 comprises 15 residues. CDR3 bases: TGCGCCAGCAGCTTGGTCCCAGGGTCCGACTATGGCTACACCTTC. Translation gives CASSLVPGSDYGYTF.

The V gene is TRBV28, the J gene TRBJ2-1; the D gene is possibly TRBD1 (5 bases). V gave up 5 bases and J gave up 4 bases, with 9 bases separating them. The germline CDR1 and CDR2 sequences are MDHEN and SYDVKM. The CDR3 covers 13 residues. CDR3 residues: CASSVDRYNEQFF. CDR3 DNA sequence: TGTGCCAGCAGTGTTGACAGATACAATGAGCAGTTCTTC.

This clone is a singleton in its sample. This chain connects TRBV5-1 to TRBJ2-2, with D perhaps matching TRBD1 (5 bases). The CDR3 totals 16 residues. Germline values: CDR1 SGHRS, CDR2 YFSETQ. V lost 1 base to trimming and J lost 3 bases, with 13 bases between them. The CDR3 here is CASSLFPRADTGELFF. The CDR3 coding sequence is TGCGCCAGCAGCTTGTTTCCCAGGGCTGACACCGGGGAGCTGTTTTTT.

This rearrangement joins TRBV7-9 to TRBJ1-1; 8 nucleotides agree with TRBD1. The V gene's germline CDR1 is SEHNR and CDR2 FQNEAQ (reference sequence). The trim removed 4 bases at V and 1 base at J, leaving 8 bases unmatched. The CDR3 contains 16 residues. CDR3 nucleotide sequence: TGTGCCAGCAGCTCTTACACAGGGGGGACGAACACTGAAGCTTTCTTT. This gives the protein CASSSYTGGTNTEAFF. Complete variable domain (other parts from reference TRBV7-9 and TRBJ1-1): DTGVSQNPRHKITKRGQNVTFRCDPISEHNRLYWYRQTLGQGPEFLTYFQNEAQLEKSRLLSDRFSAERPKGSFSTLEIQRTEQGDSAMYLCASSSYTGGTNTEAFFGQGTRLTVV.

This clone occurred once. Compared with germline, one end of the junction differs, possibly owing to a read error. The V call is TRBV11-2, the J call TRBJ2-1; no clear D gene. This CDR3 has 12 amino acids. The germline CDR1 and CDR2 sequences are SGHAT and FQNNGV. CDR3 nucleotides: TGTGCCAGCAGCTCCTCCGACAATGAGCAGTTCTTC. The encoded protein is CASSSSDNEQFF.

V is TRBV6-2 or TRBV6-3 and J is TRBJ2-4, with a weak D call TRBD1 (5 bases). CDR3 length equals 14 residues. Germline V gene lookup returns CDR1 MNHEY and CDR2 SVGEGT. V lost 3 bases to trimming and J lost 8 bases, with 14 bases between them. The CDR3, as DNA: TGTGCCAGCAGTTATGTGCAGGGTCCATACATTCAGTACTTC. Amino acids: CASSYVQGPYIQYF.

CDR3 in amino acids: CASSSTTGGNYGYTF. In nucleotides, the CDR3 is TGTGCCAGCAGTTCGACGACAGGGGGCAACTATGGCTACACCTTC. The rearrangement links TRBV27 to TRBJ1-2; the match to TRBD1 covers 10 bases. The CDR3 extends over 15 amino acids. Germline V CDR1 and CDR2: MNHEY, SMNVEV (reference sequence). The ends lost 4 bases at V and 2 bases at J; junction bases unmatched: 4.

This CDR3 is CSASDGTVNEKLFF. The CDR3 DNA follows: TGCAGTGCTAGTGACGGGACAGTTAATGAAAAACTGTTTTTT. This chain uses TRBV20-1 with TRBJ1-4, with TRBD1 matching 7 bases. Germline-derived CDR1 and CDR2 are DFQATT and SNEGSKA (reference sequence). The CDR3 is 14 residues long. J lost 4 bases, V lost 3 bases, and 5 bases had no gene match.

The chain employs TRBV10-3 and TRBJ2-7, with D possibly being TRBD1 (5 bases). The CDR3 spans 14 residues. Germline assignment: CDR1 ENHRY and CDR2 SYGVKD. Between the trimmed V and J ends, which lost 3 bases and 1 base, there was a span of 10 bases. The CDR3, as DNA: TGTGCCATCAGTGATTTCCAGGGTTCCTACGAGCAGTACTTC. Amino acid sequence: CAISDFQGSYEQYF.

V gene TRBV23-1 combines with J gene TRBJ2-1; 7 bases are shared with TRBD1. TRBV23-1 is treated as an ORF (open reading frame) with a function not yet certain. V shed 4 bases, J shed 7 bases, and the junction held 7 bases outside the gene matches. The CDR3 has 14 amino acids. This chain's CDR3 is CASSPQRGPNEQFF. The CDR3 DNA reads TGCGCCAGCAGTCCGCAGAGGGGGCCGAATGAGCAGTTCTTC.